Shown below are 3 T cell receptor beta chains from a single sample sequenced in a study of tumour-infiltrating T cells in Burkitt lymphoma. TCRdb keeps only in-frame clones here, not all; method: immunoSEQ multiplex PCR. The sample lists tens of thousands of clones; 30% to 40% were seen once. Sequencing was carried out using tumor tissue. These receptors were obtained from a human donor with Burkitt lymphoma.

V is TRBV19 and J is TRBJ2-2, with 10 bases identical to TRBD1. Germline V gene lookup returns CDR1 LNHDA and CDR2 SQIVND (reference sequence). The CDR3 covers 15 residues. V trimming: 6 bases; J trimming: 3 bases; junction bases outside the gene matches: 4. The CDR3 DNA sequence: TGTGCCAGTAGGGGACAGGGGTCGTACACCGGGGAGCTGTTTTTT. Residues: CASRGQGSYTGELFF.

The rearrangement uses TRBV28 and TRBJ1-1; D remains unclear. Germline CDR1 and CDR2: MDHEN and SYDVKM. This CDR3 is built from 15 residues. V lost 5 bases and J 2 bases, leaving 15 bases between the germline ends. In nucleotides, the CDR3 is TGTGCCAGCAGTCTTGAGACATTGAGCAACACTGAAGCTTTCTTT. This codes for CASSLETLSNTEAFF.

In this sample, this clone turned up a few times. The chain combines TRBV6-6 with TRBJ2-7; 8 positions match TRBD1. Trimming at V came to 6 bases and at J to 3 bases, leaving 10 bases not matched to a gene. This CDR3 has 15 amino acids. Germline CDR1 is MNHNY and CDR2 is SVGAGI (reference sequence). The DNA for the CDR3 is TGTGCCAGCAGGGACGGGACAGGCTACATCTACGAGCAGTACTTC. It translates to CASRDGTGYIYEQYF.